The 8 T cell receptor beta chains given below trace back to one sample, sequenced in a study of regulatory T cells in long-lasting Graves disease. Noted time point: newly diagnosed GD, antithyroid drugs for less than 3 months. The TCR library was made from RNA extracted from PBMCs. Researchers made TCR beta libraries by using iRepertoire HTBI primers and running Arm-PCR on CDR3 regions. TCRdb redid the calling of the multiplex PCR reads with MiXCR, one entry per CDR3 protein. The repertoire consists of some 200,000 distinct CDR3 sequences, with roughly 20% occurring once and the leading ten covering 12%. This sample also appeared in a second study, on T cells in Graves' hyperthyroidism and ophthalmopathy.

The sample in question was peripheral blood mononuclear cells (PBMCs), obtained at new diagnosis, from a patient treated with antithyroid drugs. The receptors shown here come from a woman aged 30 to 39 with Graves disease.

In the case of this clonotype: With a much larger clone just one base away, this may be a read error. This chain links TRBV12-3 or TRBV12-4 with TRBJ1-3; a possible D gene is TRBD1 (6 bases). The CDR3 covers 14 residues. The CDR3 DNA reads TGTGCCAGCAGCTTAGGACAGACTGGAACCACCATATATTTT. Its translation: CASSLGQTGTTIYF.

In this sample, this clonotype turned up many times. This chain joins TRBV20-1 and TRBJ2-7; 9 nucleotides match TRBD1. Per the germline V gene, CDR1 is DFQATT and CDR2 is SNEGSKA (reference sequence). The CDR3 spans 17 residues. Unmatched junction bases numbered 12, after V lost 3 bases and J lost 0 bases. The CDR3 DNA reads TGCAGTGCTAGCGGACAGGGGCGCGGCGGGTACTCCTACGAGCAGTACTTC. Residues: CSASGQGRGGYSYEQYF.

This clonotype was seen ten or more times. V and J are TRBV6-2 or TRBV6-3 and TRBJ2-5; 7 positions agree with TRBD1. With V trimmed by 4 bases and J by 7 bases, 9 bases remained unmatched. CDR3 size: 14 residues. Germline lookup yields CDR1 MNHEY and CDR2 SVGEGT. The CDR3 sequence is CASSFNDRAATQYF. In nucleotides, the CDR3 is TGTGCCAGCAGTTTCAACGACAGGGCTGCGACCCAGTACTTC.

The genes are TRBV28 and TRBJ1-3; D gene ambiguous. The CDR3 totals 14 residues. Per the germline V gene, CDR1 is MDHEN and CDR2 is SYDVKM. V gave up 4 bases and J gave up 4 bases, with 11 bases separating them. The CDR3 spells CASSSPGSGNTIYF. CDR3 coding DNA: TGTGCCAGCAGTTCCCCGGGATCCGGAAACACCATATATTTT.

There are many counts of this clonotype. This chain links TRBV6-1 with TRBJ1-4; 7 nucleotides line up with TRBD1. The CDR3 length is 18 residues. Germline V gives CDR1 MNHNS, CDR2 SASEGT. V lost 6 bases and J lost 8; bases outside the gene matches: 21. CDR3: CASRTISTGARRQEKLFF. The DNA for the CDR3 is TGTGCCAGCAGGACAATCTCCACAGGGGCAAGGAGACAAGAAAAACTGTTTTTT.

This clonotype was seen many times. The genes are TRBV6-2 or TRBV6-3 and TRBJ1-6, with 10 nucleotides matching TRBD1. This CDR3 region has 15 residues. From germline, CDR1 is MNHEY and CDR2 SVGEGT. V was pared by 7 bases and J by 7 bases, with 7 bases of the junction left unmatched. CDR3 DNA: TGTGCCAGCACCCCTGACAGGGGGCGGAATTCACCCCTCCACTTT. Its translation: CASTPDRGRNSPLHF.

This clonotype was seen ten or more times. This chain links TRBV3-1 with TRBJ2-7, with 7 bases that match TRBD2. Germline CDR1 and CDR2: LGHDT and YNNKEL (reference sequence). The CDR3 is 16 residues long. With 2 bases clipped from V and 5 bases from J, the junction kept 12 bases outside the gene matches. The CDR3 sequence: CASSQQPLWSGNEQYF. CDR3 bases: TGTGCCAGCAGCCAACAGCCACTCTGGAGCGGGAACGAGCAGTACTTC.

The genes are TRBV7-2 and TRBJ2-2; D unclear. V lost 3 bases and J lost 1, with 9 bases in between. The germline V gene encodes CDR1 SGHTA and CDR2 FQGNSA. The CDR3 has 15 amino acids. CDR3 amino acids: CASSLVWGNTGELFF. Here the CDR3 DNA reads TGTGCCAGCAGCTTGGTTTGGGGGAACACCGGGGAGCTGTTTTTT.